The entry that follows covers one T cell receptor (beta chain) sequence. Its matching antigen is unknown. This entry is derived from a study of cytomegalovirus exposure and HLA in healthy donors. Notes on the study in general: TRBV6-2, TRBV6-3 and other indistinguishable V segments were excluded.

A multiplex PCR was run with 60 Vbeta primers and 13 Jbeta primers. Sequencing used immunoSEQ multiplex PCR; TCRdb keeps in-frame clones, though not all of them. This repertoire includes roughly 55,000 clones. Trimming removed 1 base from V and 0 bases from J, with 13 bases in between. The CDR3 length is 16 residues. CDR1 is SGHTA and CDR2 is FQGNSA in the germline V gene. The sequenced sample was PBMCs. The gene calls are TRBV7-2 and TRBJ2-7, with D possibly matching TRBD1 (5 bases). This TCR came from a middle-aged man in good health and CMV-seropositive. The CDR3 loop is CASSLEGVVTSYEQYF. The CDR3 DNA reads TGTGCCAGCAGCTTAGAAGGGGTAGTCACCTCCTACGAGCAGTACTTC.